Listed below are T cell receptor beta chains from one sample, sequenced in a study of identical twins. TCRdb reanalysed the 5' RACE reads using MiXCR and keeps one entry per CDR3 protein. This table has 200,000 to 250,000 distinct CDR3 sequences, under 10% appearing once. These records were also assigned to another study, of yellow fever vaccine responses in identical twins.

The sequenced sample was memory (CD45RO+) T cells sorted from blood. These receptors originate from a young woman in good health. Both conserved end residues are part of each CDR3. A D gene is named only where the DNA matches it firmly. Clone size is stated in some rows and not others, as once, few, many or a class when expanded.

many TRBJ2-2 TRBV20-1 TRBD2 TGCAGTGCTAGTCGCCCCTTAGCGGGAGGCACCGGGGAGCTGTTTTTT CSASRPLAGGTGELFF
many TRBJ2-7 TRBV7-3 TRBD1 TGTGCCAGCAGCTTAGGACAGGGAATCTACGAGCAGTACTTC CASSLGQGIYEQYF
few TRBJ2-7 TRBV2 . TGTGCCAGCAGCACCACAGGGTACGAGCAGTACTTC CASSTTGYEQYF
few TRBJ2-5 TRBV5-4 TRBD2 TGTGCCAGCAGCTTGAGGACTAGCGGCCAAGAGACCCAGTACTTC CASSLRTSGQETQYF
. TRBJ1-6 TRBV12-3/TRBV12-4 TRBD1 TGTGCCAGCAGCGGGGGACAGGGGAGCTCACCCCTCCACTTT CASSGGQGSSPLHF
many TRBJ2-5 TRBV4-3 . TGCGCCAGCAGCCAAGAAGGAGGACAGGAGACCCAGTACTTC CASSQEGGQETQYF
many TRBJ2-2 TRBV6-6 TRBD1 TGTGCCGGACAGGGGGTTAACACCGGGGAGCTGTTTTTT CAGQGVNTGELFF
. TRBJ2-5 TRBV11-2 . TGTGCCAGCAGCGGGGTGGGGGAGACCCAGTACTTC CASSGVGETQYF
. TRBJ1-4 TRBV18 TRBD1 TGTGCCAGCTCGCCAGGGACAGATGAAAAACTGTTTTTT CASSPGTDEKLFF
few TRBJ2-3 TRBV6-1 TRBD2 TGTGCCAGCAGTGGGTTAGCGGGGGGGAGAACAGATACGCAGTATTTT CASSGLAGGRTDTQYF
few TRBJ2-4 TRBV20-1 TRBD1 TGCAGTGCTAGAGTTAACAGGGGAGCCAAAAACATTCAGTACTTC CSARVNRGAKNIQYF
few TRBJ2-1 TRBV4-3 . TGCGCCAGCAGCCAAGGATCCCTAGCCCCATTTCGGAATGAGCAGTTCTTC CASSQGSLAPFRNEQFF
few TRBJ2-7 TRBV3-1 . TGTGCCAGCAGCCGGGCGGACCTCTACGAGCAGTACTTC CASSRADLYEQYF
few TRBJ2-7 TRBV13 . TGTGCCAGCAGCTTAGTTGGAGCCGGGAGCTACGAGCAGTACTTC CASSLVGAGSYEQYF
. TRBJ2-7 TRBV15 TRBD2 TGTGCCACCAGCGATCCTGGGGGACTAGCGCGAGCGACCTACGAGCAGTACTTC CATSDPGGLARATYEQYF
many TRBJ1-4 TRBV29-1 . TGCAGCGTGGCCAGGGCTAGTAATGAAAAACTGTTTTTT CSVARASNEKLFF
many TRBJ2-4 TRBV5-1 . TGCGCCAGCAGCTCAGGTCCATCAGGGGTTATTCAAAACATTCAGTACTTC CASSSGPSGVIQNIQYF
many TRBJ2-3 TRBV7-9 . TGTGCCAGCAGCATCGCACTGGTAGATACGCAGTATTTT CASSIALVDTQYF
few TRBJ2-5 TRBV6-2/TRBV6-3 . TGTGCCAGCACCCCAAGGGTTTTGAGCGGGTTTCAAGAGACCCAGTACTTC CASTPRVLSGFQETQYF
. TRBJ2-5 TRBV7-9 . TGTGCCAGCAGTATATCGTGGGAGCCTCGGGAGACCCAGTACTTC CASSISWEPRETQYF
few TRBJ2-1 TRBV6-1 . TGTGCCAGCAGAGATCGACCCCCGAGGACGGACAATGAGCAGTTCTTC CASRDRPPRTDNEQFF
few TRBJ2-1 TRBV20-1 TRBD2 TGCAGTGCTCCCCCCGGGAGGGTAGCGGGAAGGAAAGGCGATGAGCAGTTCTTC CSAPPGRVAGRKGDEQFF
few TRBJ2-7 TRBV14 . TGTGCCAGCAGCCAAGCCCTAGAAACCTACGAGCAGTACTTC CASSQALETYEQYF
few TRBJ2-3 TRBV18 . TGTGCCAGCTCACCCCCGGGGGAAAGGGGTACGCAGTATTTT CASSPPGERGTQYF
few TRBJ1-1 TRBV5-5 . TGTGCCACCAGGTACCCCTTGGGGGGTACTGAAGCTTTCTTT CATRYPLGGTEAFF
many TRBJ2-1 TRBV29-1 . TGCAGCGTTGACTCAGGAGGCCACTACAATGAGCAGTTCTTC CSVDSGGHYNEQFF
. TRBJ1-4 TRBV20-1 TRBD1 TGCAGTGCTAGAGGCCAGACAGGGGGAGTGGCAACTAATGAAAAACTGTTTTTT CSARGQTGGVATNEKLFF
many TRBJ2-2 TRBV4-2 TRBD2 TGTGCCAGCAGCCAAGATCTCCCTAGCGGGGGGGCCGGGGAGCTGTTTTTT CASSQDLPSGGAGELFF
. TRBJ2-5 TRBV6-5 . TGTGCCAGCAGCCGATCTCTAGAGACCCAGTACTTC CASSRSLETQYF